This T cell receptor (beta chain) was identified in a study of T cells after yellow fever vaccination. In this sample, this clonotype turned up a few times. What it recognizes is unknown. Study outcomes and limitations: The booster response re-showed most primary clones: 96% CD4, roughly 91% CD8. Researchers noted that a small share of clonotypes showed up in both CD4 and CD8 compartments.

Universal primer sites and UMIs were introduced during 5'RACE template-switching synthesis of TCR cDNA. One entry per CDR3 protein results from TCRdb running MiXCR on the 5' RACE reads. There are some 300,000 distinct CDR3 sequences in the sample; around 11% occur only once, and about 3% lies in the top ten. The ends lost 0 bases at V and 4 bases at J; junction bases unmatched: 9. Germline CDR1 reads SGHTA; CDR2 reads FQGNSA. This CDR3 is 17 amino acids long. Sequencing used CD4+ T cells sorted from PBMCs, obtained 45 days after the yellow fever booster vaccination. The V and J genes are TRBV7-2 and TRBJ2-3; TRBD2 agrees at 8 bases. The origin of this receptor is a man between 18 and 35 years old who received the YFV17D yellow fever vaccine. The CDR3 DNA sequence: TGTGCCAGCAGCTTAGCCCCTCCAGCGGGGGCCCCAGATACGCAGTATTTT. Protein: CASSLAPPAGAPDTQYF. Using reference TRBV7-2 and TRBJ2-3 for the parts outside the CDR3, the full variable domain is GAGVSQSPSNKVTEKGKDVELRCDPISGHTALYWYRQSLGQGLEFLIYFQGNSAPDKSGLPSDRFSAERTGGSVSTLTIQRTQQEDSAVYLCASSLAPPAGAPDTQYFGPGTRLTVL.